This T cell receptor (beta chain) emerged from a study of OX40 agonist ivuxolimab in advanced cancers. General study points: Low levels of normalized T-cell clonal expansion also appeared in some nonresponders.

Some clones are missing from TCRdb's copy, which holds only in-frame ones; the method was immunoSEQ multiplex PCR. Of about 100,000 clones listed, approximately 90% are singletons. Trimming left V 8 bases short and J 2 bases short, with 7 bases between. This CDR3 has 11 residues. From germline, CDR1 is MDHEN and CDR2 SYDVKM. As concerns this clone: What it recognizes is unknown.

Autoimmune disease history or systemic immunosuppression led to patients being barred. Cycle 7 day 1, cycle 4 day 1, and baseline were the timepoints at which blood was sampled. V usage is TRBV28 and J usage is TRBJ2-7, with D possibly being TRBD2 (6 bases). The sequence was obtained from an adult with an advanced solid tumor such as melanoma, head and neck, liver or kidney cancer. Sequences were derived from CD4+ or CD8+ T cells sorted from blood, sampled in a trial of the OX40 agonist ivuxolimab. Written as DNA, the CDR3 is TGTGCCAGCTGGGGGGCCTACGAGCAGTACTTC. Its translation: CASWGAYEQYF.